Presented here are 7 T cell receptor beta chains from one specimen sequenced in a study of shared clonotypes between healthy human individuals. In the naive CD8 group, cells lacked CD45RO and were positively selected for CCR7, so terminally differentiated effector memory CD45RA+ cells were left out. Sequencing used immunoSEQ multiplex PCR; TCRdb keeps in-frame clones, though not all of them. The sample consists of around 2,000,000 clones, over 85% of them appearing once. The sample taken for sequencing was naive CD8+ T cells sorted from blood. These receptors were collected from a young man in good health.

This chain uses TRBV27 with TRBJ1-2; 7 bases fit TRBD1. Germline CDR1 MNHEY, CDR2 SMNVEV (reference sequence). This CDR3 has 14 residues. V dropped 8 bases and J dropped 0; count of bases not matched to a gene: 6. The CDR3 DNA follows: TGTGCCAGCCGGTCGGGGACAGCTAACTATGGCTACACCTTC. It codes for CASRSGTANYGYTF.

CDR3 loop: CATSGGSPHYGYTF. The CDR3 region has the DNA TGCGCCACTTCGGGGGGCAGTCCCCATTATGGCTACACCTTC. The chain carries TRBV4-1 and TRBJ1-2, with D possibly TRBD1 on 6 matching bases. The CDR3 sequence is 14 residues long. The V end lost 10 bases, the J end lost 5 bases, and 20 bases lay between the germline ends. The V gene's germline CDR1 is MGHRA and CDR2 YSYEKL.

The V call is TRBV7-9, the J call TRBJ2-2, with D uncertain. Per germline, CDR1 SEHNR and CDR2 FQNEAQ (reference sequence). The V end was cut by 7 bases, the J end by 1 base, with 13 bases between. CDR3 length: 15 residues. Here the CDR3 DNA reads TGTGCCAGCATCGGCAAGCAACAGAACACCGGGGAGCTGTTTTTT. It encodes CASIGKQQNTGELFF.

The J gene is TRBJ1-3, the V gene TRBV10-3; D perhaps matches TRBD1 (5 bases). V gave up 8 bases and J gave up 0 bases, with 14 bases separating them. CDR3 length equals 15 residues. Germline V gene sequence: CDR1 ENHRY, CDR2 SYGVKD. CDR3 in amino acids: CAIRATEDSGNTIYF. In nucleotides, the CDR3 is TGTGCCATCCGGGCGACAGAAGACTCTGGAAACACCATATATTTT.

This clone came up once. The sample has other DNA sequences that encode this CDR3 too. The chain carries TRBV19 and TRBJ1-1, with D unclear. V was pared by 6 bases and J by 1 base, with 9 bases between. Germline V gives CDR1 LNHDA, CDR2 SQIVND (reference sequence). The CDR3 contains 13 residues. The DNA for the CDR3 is TGTGCCAGTAGCGCAGGCCCGAACACTGAAGCTTTCTTT. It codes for CASSAGPNTEAFF.

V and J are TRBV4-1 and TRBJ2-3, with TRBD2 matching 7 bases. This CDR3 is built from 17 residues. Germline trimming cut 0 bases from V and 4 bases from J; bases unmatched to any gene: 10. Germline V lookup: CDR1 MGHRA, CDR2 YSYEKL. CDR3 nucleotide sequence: TGCGCCAGCAGCCAAGACTTCTGGACTAGTGGTTCAGATACGCAGTATTTT. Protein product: CASSQDFWTSGSDTQYF.

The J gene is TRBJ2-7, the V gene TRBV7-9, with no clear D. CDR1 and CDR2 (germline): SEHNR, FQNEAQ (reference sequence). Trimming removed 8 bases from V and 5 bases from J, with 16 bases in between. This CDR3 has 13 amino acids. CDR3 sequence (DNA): TGTGCCAGCGGGCCGCTGGAGCGTCACGAGCAGTACTTC. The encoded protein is CASGPLERHEQYF. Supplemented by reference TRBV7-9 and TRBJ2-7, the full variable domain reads DTGVSQNPRHKITKRGQNVTFRCDPISEHNRLYWYRQTLGQGPEFLTYFQNEAQLEKSRLLSDRFSAERPKGSFSTLEIQRTEQGDSAMYLCASGPLERHEQYFGPGTRLTVT.